This TCR beta chain was documented in a study of glioma-infiltrating T cells. Whole-study context: Samples included WHO grade II oligodendrogliomas or astrocytomas and initial-diagnosis grade IV glioblastomas. Study results and caveats: A blood CDR3 motif signature was depleted in highly divergent patients. Only very few CDR3 sequences appeared in both tissue and blood. Above-expected tissue-blood divergence occurred in all gliomas, most in low-grade ones.

This CDR3 is built from 13 residues. Trimming removed 6 bases at V and 1 base at J, with 6 bases between. CDR1 and CDR2 from the germline V gene are MNHEY and SVGAGI. TCR alpha and beta CDR3 regions were amplified from RNA using iRepertoire nested multiplex PCR. In TCRdb, the multiplex PCR reads were re-called with MiXCR into one record per CDR3 protein. The table records around 390,000 distinct CDR3 sequences, about 40% of them present only once. Details on this clonotype: Its matching antigen is unknown.

The sequence derives from a human donor with low-grade glioma or glioblastoma, undergoing nonglioma brain surgery, or in good health (not recorded which). The sequenced sample was glioma tissue, nonneoplastic brain tissue, or PBMCs (not recorded which). V is TRBV6-5 and J is TRBJ2-2; D unclear. The CDR3 sequence is CASSYMNTGELFF. CDR3 coding DNA: TGTGCCAGCAGCTACATGAACACCGGGGAGCTGTTTTTT.